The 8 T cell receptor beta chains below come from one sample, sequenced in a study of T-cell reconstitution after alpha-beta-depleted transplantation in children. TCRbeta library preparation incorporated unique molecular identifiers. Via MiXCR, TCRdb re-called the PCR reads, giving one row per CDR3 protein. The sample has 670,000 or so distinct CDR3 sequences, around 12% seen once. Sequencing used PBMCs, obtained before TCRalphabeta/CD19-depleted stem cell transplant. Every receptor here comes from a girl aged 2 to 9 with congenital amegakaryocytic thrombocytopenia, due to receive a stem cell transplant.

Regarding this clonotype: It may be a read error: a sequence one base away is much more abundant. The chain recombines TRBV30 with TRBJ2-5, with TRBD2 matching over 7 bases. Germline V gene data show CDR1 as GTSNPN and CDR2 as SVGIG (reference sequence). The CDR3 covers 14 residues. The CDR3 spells CARSEASGQETQYF. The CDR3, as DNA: TGTGCCCGGAGTGAGGCTAGCGGACAAGAGACCCAGTACTTC.

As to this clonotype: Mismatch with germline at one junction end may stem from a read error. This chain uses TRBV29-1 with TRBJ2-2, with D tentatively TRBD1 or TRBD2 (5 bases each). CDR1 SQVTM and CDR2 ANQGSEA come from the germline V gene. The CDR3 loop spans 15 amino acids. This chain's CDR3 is CSVANPGPNTRELFF. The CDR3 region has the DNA TGCAGCGTCGCCAATCCGGGACCAAACACCCGGGAGCTGTTTTTT.

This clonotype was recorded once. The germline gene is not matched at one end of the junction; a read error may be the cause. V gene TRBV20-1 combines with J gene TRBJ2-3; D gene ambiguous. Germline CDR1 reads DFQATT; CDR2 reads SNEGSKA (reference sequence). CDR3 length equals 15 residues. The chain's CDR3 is CSANLLGLSTDTRYF. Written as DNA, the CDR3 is TGCAGTGCTAACTTACTGGGCCTAAGCACAGATACGCGGTATTTT.

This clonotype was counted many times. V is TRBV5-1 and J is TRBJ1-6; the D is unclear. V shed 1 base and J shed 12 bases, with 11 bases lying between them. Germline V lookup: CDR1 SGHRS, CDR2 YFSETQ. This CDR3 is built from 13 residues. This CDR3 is CASSLTPFRPLHF. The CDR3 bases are TGCGCCAGCAGCTTGACACCATTTCGACCCCTCCACTTT.

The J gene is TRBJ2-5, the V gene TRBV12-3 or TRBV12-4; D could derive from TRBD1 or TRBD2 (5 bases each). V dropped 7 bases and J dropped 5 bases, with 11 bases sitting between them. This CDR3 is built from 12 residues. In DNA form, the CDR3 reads TGTGCCAGCAAGGGACCGTCGGAGACCCAGTACTTC. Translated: CASKGPSETQYF.

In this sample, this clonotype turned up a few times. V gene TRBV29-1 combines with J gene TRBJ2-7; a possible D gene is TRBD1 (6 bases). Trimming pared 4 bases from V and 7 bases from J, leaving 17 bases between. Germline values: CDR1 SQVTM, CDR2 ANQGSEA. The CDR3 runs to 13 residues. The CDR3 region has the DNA TGCAGCGTTGCTAGGCAGAGGCAGGGGGAGCAGTACTTC. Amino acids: CSVARQRQGEQYF.

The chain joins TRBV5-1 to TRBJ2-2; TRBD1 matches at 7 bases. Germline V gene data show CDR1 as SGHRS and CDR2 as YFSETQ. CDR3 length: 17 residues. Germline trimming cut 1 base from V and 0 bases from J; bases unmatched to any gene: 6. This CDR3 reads CASSLNAQGANTGELFF. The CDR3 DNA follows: TGCGCCAGCAGCTTGAACGCCCAGGGGGCGAACACCGGGGAGCTGTTTTTT.

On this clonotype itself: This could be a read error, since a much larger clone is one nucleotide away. CDR3 nucleotides: TGCGCCAGCAGACCCCCACTAGCGGGAGGACACGAGCAGTACTTC. The encoded protein is CASRPPLAGGHEQYF. The chain couples TRBV5-1 to TRBJ2-7; 12 nucleotides match TRBD2. With 5 bases clipped from V and 5 bases from J, the junction kept 8 bases outside the gene matches. CDR3 length: 15 residues. Germline V gene data show CDR1 as SGHRS and CDR2 as YFSETQ.